The source of this TCR beta chain is a study of CD8 T cells in ankylosing spondylitis. The study's findings and limits: Characteristic of ankylosing spondylitis blood, it appeared, was a TCR beta motif comprising roughly 8 highly homologous variants. Disease-associated clonotypes exhibited CD8+ identity and were relatively infrequent in peripheral blood.

This clonotype was seen many times. The antigen is not known. Germline-derived CDR1 and CDR2 are SGHKS and YYEKEE (reference sequence). This CDR3 has 14 amino acids. V was pared by 2 bases and J by 6 bases, with 13 bases between. TCRdb reprocessed the 5' RACE reads via MiXCR and lists one record per CDR3 protein. The sample consists of about 240,000 distinct CDR3 sequences, approximately 12% of them appearing once. The receptor comes from a male donor with ankylosing spondylitis or in good health (not recorded which). Sequenced sample: blood, either unsorted or a sorted T cell fraction (not recorded which). The gene calls are TRBV5-5 and TRBJ2-3, with D uncertain. In DNA form, the CDR3 reads TGTGCCAGCAGCTTTGAGACCCCGAGGGATACGCAGTATTTT. This translates into CASSFETPRDTQYF. The full variable domain, completed using reference TRBV5-5 and TRBJ2-3, is DAGVTQSPTHLIKTRGQQVTLRCSPISGHKSVSWYQQVLGQGPQFIFQYYEKEERGRGNFPDRFSARQFPNYSSELNVNALLLGDSALYLCASSFETPRDTQYFGPGTRLTVL.